The entry below gives a single T cell receptor beta chain sequence along with its context. CDR1 is SGHRS and CDR2 is YFSETQ in the germline V gene. V was clipped by 4 bases and J by 0 bases, with 17 bases between them. CDR3 length: 18 residues. The data derive from a study of immune characterization of retroperitoneal liposarcoma. TCRdb re-derived calls from the PCR reads in MiXCR, one entry per CDR3 protein. The repertoire has about 18,000 distinct CDR3 sequences, 35% to 45% of them found once; the top ten carry approximately 7.4%. The clonotype originates from a male donor with retroperitoneal liposarcoma. Sequencing input: blood. The J gene is TRBJ2-6, the V gene TRBV5-1; D gene uncertain. The DNA of the CDR3 is TGCGCCAGCAGCCGAGACCCCCCGAGAAGCTCTGGGGCCAACGTCCTGACTTTC. Translation: CASSRDPPRSSGANVLTF.